The 18 T cell receptor beta chains reported below all come from one sample, sequenced in a study of cytomegalovirus exposure and HLA in healthy donors. The PCR contained 60 Vbeta and 13 Jbeta primers. Generated by immunoSEQ multiplex PCR, the TCRdb table keeps only in-frame clones and is missing some. This sample carries some 200,000 clones, roughly 77% of them seen once, and the ten largest clones take nearly 0.4%. The source material was PBMCs. The receptors originated from a male donor in good health and CMV-seropositive.

The chain combines TRBV6-4 with TRBJ1-1, with TRBD1 matching over 8 bases. Germline-derived CDR1 and CDR2 are MRHNA and SNTAGT. V trimming: 5 bases; J trimming: 4 bases; junction bases outside the gene matches: 6. This CDR3 contains 14 residues. The CDR3 loop reads CASSTRTGSTEAFF. CDR3 bases: TGTGCCAGCAGTACCCGGACAGGGAGCACTGAAGCTTTCTTT.

The chain has TRBV12-1 and TRBJ2-5; the D call in the table, TRBD2, was not verified against the DNA. TRBV12-1 is an annotated pseudogene. This CDR3 comprises 15 residues. CDR3 coding DNA: TGTGCCAGCAGCTTACCTCTTGGGGGGGGCGAGACCCAGTACTTC. Its protein is CASSLPLGGGETQYF.

DNA for the CDR3: TGTGCCAGCAGCTTTCGGTTAAACACAGATACGCAGTATTTT. Translating gives CASSFRLNTDTQYF. V and J are TRBV7-9 and TRBJ2-3; D unresolved. Germline CDR1 reads SEHNR; CDR2 reads FQNEAQ (reference sequence). This CDR3 comprises 14 residues. Trimming removed 3 bases from V and 2 bases from J, with 9 bases in between.

The chain joins TRBV7-3 to TRBJ2-3; D may be TRBD2 (6 bases). The CDR3 runs to 14 residues. Germline loops: CDR1 SGHTA, CDR2 FQGTGA. V lost 4 bases, J lost 2 bases, and 10 bases lay in between. Here the CDR3 reads CASSSGTLTDTQYF. The DNA for the CDR3 is TGTGCCAGCAGCTCCGGGACTCTCACAGATACGCAGTATTTT. Based on the CDR3 plus reference TRBV7-3 and TRBJ2-3, the full variable domain is GAGVSQTPSNKVTEKGKYVELRCDPISGHTALYWYRQSLGQGPEFLIYFQGTGAADDSGLPNDRFFAVRPEGSVSTLKIQRTERGDSAVYLCASSSGTLTDTQYFGPGTRLTVL.

The chain joins TRBV6-1 to TRBJ2-3; a weak D match, TRBD2 (6 bases). CDR3 size: 14 residues. CDR1 is MNHNS and CDR2 is SASEGT in the germline V gene. V shed 7 bases and J shed 1 base, with 12 bases lying between them. CDR3 nucleotide sequence: TGTGCCAGCAATGGCGGGGTGGGCACAGATACGCAGTATTTT. Protein: CASNGGVGTDTQYF.

The V call is TRBV10-2, the J call TRBJ2-1, with TRBD2 matching 12 bases. The junction had 2 bases not matched to a gene; V was cut back by 7 bases and J by 1 base. This CDR3 comprises 15 residues. CDR1 is WSHSY and CDR2 is SAAADI in the germline V gene. The CDR3 sequence: CASKGTSGSYNEQFF. In nucleotides, the CDR3 is TGCGCCAGCAAGGGGACTAGCGGGTCCTACAATGAGCAGTTCTTC.

The chain combines TRBV5-1 with TRBJ2-6; unclear D gene. Germline CDR1 reads SGHRS; CDR2 reads YFSETQ. This CDR3 has 15 residues. V lost 4 bases, J lost 0 bases, and 8 bases lay in between. The CDR3 loop reads CASSRDISGANVLTF. CDR3 DNA: TGCGCCAGCAGCCGAGATATCTCTGGGGCCAACGTCCTGACTTTC.

This chain uses TRBV18 with TRBJ1-5; maybe TRBD1 (6 bases). Germline values: CDR1 KGHSH, CDR2 LQKENI. Trimming removed 2 bases from V and 4 bases from J, with 6 bases in between. CDR3 length equals 13 residues. The CDR3: CASSPGQNQPQHF. CDR3 DNA sequence: TGTGCCAGCTCACCAGGACAGAATCAGCCCCAGCATTTT.

The rearrangement uses TRBV2 and TRBJ1-2; D perhaps matches TRBD1 (5 bases). The CDR3 has 12 amino acids. Trimming pared 4 bases from V and 5 bases from J, leaving 8 bases between. Germline values: CDR1 SNHLY, CDR2 FYNNEI. CDR3 sequence reads: CASSGQPYGYTF. CDR3 nucleotides: TGTGCCAGCAGTGGACAGCCTTATGGCTACACCTTC. Filled out from reference TRBV2 and TRBJ1-2, the complete variable domain reads EPEVTQTPSHQVTQMGQEVILRCVPISNHLYFYWYRQILGQKVEFLVSFYNNEISEKSEIFDDQFSVERPDGSNFTLKIRSTKLEDSAMYFCASSGQPYGYTFGSGTRLTVV.

This chain links TRBV12-5 with TRBJ2-2; TRBD2 aligns across 13 bases. Looked up from germline, CDR1 is LGHNT and CDR2 is FRNRAP. CDR3 size: 15 residues. J was trimmed by 6 bases and V by 6 bases; bases with no gene match: 4. CDR3: CASGPGTSGAGELFF. In nucleotides, the CDR3 is TGTGCTAGTGGCCCTGGGACTAGCGGGGCCGGGGAGCTGTTTTTT.

This rearrangement joins TRBV7-2 to TRBJ1-6; D is possibly TRBD1 (6 bases). V was trimmed by 0 bases and J by 8 bases, leaving 14 bases between them. CDR1 is SGHTA, CDR2 FQGNSA, per germline. The CDR3 has 16 residues. The CDR3 nucleotides read TGTGCCAGCAGCTTAGCAGGGGTGCACAGGGATTCACCCCTCCACTTT. The encoded protein is CASSLAGVHRDSPLHF.

The rearrangement joins TRBV28 to TRBJ2-1, with D possibly being TRBD1 (6 bases). Germline CDR1 and CDR2: MDHEN and SYDVKM. V was shortened by 3 bases and J by 12 bases, with 21 bases between the two germline ends. The CDR3 spans 15 residues. The CDR3 spells CASSLGQNRELGQFF. The CDR3 DNA is TGTGCCAGCAGTTTGGGACAAAACAGGGAACTAGGGCAGTTCTTC.

The chain uses TRBV4-3 and TRBJ1-5; D unclear. The CDR3 is 15 amino acids. The V gene's germline CDR1 is LGHNA and CDR2 YSLEER. The V end was cut by 0 bases, the J end by 7 bases, with 13 bases between. The CDR3 coding sequence is TGCGCCAGCAGCCAAGATAGCGGGGTAAGGCAGCCCCAGCATTTT. This codes for CASSQDSGVRQPQHF.

The rearrangement uses TRBV19 and TRBJ2-2, with 11 nucleotides matching TRBD2. The CDR3 spans 15 residues. Germline V gene lookup returns CDR1 LNHDA and CDR2 SQIVND (reference sequence). V trimming: 4 bases; J trimming: 6 bases; junction bases outside the gene matches: 4. The CDR3 is CASSSDSGRAGELFF. CDR3 nucleotide sequence: TGTGCCAGTAGTAGTGATAGCGGGAGGGCCGGGGAGCTGTTTTTT.

V is TRBV11-1 and J is TRBJ2-5, with D perhaps TRBD1 (6 bases). CDR3 length: 14 amino acids. The ends were cut back, 5 bases at V and 1 base at J, with 11 bases in the middle. Germline V CDR1 and CDR2: SGHAT, FQDESV (reference sequence). The CDR3 spells CASSPRTVQETQYF. CDR3 coding DNA: TGTGCCAGCAGCCCACGGACAGTCCAAGAGACCCAGTACTTC.

This chain uses TRBV28 with TRBJ1-2, with D uncertain. The CDR3 sequence is 13 residues long. Trimming stripped 7 bases from V and 0 bases from J, with 9 bases between. Germline V gene lookup returns CDR1 MDHEN and CDR2 SYDVKM. The CDR3 loop is CASNKMTNYGYTF. The CDR3 DNA follows: TGTGCCAGCAACAAGATGACTAACTATGGCTACACCTTC.

V and J are TRBV4-1 and TRBJ1-5; 10 bases line up with TRBD1. The J segment lost 4 bases and the V segment lost 1 base, leaving 4 bases of the junction unmatched. Germline V gives CDR1 MGHRA, CDR2 YSYEKL. The CDR3 runs to 16 residues. CDR3 in DNA: TGCGCCAGCAGCCAAGGGACAGGGGGACAGAATCAGCCCCAGCATTTT. Amino acid sequence: CASSQGTGGQNQPQHF.

The chain recombines TRBV7-9 with TRBJ2-7; the D is unclear. The germline V and J ends were trimmed by 4 bases and 3 bases, with 19 bases remaining between them. Germline CDR1 reads SEHNR; CDR2 reads FQNEAQ (reference sequence). The CDR3 has 16 residues. The CDR3 DNA follows: TGTGCCAGCAGCTCAACCCGGGTCCAAACTTACTACGAGCAGTACTTC. Amino acids: CASSSTRVQTYYEQYF.